This T cell receptor (beta chain) stems from a study of shared clonotypes between healthy human individuals. Study summary: The plates for each donor numbered three CD4 naive, three CD4 memory, two CD8 naive and one CD8 memory. Study results and limitations: Clonotypes shared by all four donors outscored non-shared clonotypes in generation probability. Sequencing of the sorted subsets was shown by rarefaction to be incomplete despite large depth.

Measured with immunoSEQ multiplex PCR; TCRdb has only the in-frame clones, and not every one. The data show roughly 2 million clones, with less than 95% seen just once and around 1.1% held by the top ten. Naive CD8 cells lacked CD45RO, underwent positive selection for CCR7 and left out terminally differentiated effector memory CD45RA+ cells. Those who donated were healthy HIV-negative adults, with no recent acute infections or vaccinations reported. Comments on this clone: Antigen unknown.

The clonotype comes from a man between 18 and 35 years old in good health. The sequenced sample was naive CD8+ T cells sorted from blood.

The CDR3 coding sequence is TGTGCCAGCAGCCGGGGACAGGGTAATTCCTACAATGAGCAGTTCTTC. This sequence encodes CASSRGQGNSYNEQFF. The chain is built from TRBV11-3 and TRBJ2-1; TRBD1 matches at 9 bases. The trim removed 5 bases at V and 1 base at J, leaving 6 bases unmatched. The CDR3 covers 16 residues. The germline gives CDR1 SGHNT, CDR2 YENEEA.